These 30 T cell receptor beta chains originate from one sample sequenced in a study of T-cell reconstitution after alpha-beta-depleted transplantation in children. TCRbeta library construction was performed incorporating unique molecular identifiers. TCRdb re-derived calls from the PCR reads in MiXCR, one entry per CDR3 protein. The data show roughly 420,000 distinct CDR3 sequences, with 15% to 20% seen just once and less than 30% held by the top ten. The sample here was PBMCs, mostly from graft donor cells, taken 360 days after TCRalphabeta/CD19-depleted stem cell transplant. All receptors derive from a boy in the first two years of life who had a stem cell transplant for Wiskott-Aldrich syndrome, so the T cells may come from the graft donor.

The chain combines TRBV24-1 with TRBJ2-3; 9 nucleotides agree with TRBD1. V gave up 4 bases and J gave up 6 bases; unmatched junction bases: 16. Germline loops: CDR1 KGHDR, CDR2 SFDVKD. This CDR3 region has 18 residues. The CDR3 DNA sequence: TGTGCCACCAGTGACGCAGGGGCCGACAGGGGGTTTACGGATACGCAGTATTTT. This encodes CATSDAGADRGFTDTQYF.

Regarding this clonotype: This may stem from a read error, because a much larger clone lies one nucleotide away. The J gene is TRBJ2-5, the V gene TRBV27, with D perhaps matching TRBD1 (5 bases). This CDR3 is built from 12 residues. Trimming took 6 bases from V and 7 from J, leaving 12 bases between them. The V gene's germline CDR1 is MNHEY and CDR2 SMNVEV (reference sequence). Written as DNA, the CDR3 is TGTGCCAGCAGACCAGGGTGGGGGACCCAGTACTTC. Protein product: CASRPGWGTQYF.

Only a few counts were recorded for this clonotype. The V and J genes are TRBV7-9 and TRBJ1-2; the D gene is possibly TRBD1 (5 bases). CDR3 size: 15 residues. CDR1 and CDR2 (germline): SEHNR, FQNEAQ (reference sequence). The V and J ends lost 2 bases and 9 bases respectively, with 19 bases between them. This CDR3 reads CASSLTRDSLCRYTF. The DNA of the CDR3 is TGTGCCAGCAGCTTAACCCGAGACAGCTTATGTCGCTACACCTTC.

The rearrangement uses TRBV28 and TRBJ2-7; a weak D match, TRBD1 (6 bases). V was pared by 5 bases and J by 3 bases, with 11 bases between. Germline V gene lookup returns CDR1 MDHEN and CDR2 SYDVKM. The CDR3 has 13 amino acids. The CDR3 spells CASSLNRVYEQYF. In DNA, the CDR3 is TGTGCCAGCAGTCTAAACAGGGTCTACGAGCAGTACTTC.

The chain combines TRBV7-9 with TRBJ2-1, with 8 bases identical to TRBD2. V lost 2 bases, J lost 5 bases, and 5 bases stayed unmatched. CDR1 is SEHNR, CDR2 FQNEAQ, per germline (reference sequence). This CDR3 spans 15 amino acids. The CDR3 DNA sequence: TGTGCCAGCAGCTTAAGTGGCGGGGGGAACAATGAGCAGTTCTTC. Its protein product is CASSLSGGGNNEQFF.

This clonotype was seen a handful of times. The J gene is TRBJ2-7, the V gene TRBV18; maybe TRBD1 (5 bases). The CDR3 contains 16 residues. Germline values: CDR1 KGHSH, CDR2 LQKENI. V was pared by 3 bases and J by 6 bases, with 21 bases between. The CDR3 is CASSPVVQGKAFEQYF. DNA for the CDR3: TGTGCCAGCTCACCGGTCGTGCAGGGAAAGGCTTTCGAGCAGTACTTC. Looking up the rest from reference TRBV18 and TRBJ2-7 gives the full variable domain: NAGVMQNPRHLVRRRGQEARLRCSPMKGHSHVYWYRQLPEEGLKFMVYLQKENIIDESGMPKERFSAEFPKEGPSILRIQQVVRGDSAAYFCASSPVVQGKAFEQYFGPGTRLTVT.

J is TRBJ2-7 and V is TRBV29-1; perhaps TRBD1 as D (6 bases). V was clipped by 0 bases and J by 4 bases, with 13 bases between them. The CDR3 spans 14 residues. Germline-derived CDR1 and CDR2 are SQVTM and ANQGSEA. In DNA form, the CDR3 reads TGCAGCGTTGAAGAGAGGTCAGGGGTGTACGAGCAGTACTTC. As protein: CSVEERSGVYEQYF.

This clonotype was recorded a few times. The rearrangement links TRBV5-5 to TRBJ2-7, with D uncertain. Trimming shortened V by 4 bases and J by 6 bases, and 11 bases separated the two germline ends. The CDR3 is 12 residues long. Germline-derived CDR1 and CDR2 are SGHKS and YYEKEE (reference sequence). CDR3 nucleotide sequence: TGTGCCAGCAGCCAAGCCGGCAGCGAGCAGTACTTC. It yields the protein CASSQAGSEQYF.

The DNA of the CDR3 is TGCGCCAGCAGCTTTACCCCCGGGACAGGGGACTTGAACACTGAAGCTTTCTTT. Its protein product is CASSFTPGTGDLNTEAFF. The chain employs TRBV5-1 and TRBJ1-1, with 10 bases matching TRBD1. J gave up 0 bases and V 2 bases, and 10 bases lay outside the gene matches. This CDR3 has 18 amino acids. Per germline, CDR1 SGHRS and CDR2 YFSETQ.

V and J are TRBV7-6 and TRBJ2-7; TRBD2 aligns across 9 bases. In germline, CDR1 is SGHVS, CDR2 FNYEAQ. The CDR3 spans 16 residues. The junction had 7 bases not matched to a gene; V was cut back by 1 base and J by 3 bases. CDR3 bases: TGTGCCAGCAGCTTAGTTGCGGGAGGGCTTGACTACGAGCAGTACTTC. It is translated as CASSLVAGGLDYEQYF.

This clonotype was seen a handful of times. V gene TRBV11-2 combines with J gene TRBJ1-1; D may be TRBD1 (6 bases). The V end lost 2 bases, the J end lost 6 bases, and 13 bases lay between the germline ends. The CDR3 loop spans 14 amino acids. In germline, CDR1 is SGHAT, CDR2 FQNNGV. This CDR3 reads CASSLYAGDPEAFF. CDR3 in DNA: TGTGCCAGCAGCTTATATGCAGGGGACCCTGAAGCTTTCTTT.

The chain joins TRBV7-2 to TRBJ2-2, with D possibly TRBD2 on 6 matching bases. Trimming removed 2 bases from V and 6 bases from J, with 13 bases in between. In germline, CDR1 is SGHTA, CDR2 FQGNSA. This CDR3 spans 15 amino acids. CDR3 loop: CASSLFWGVPGELFF. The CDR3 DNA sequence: TGTGCCAGCAGCTTATTTTGGGGGGTCCCCGGGGAGCTGTTTTTT. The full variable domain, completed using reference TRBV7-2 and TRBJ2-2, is GAGVSQSPSNKVTEKGKDVELRCDPISGHTALYWYRQSLGQGLEFLIYFQGNSAPDKSGLPSDRFSAERTGGSVSTLTIQRTQQEDSAVYLCASSLFWGVPGELFFGEGSRLTVL.

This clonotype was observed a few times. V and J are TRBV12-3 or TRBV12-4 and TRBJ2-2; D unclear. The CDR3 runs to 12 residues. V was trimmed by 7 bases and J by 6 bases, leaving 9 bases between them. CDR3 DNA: TGTGCCAGCACCCCTCAGTCCGGGGAGCTGTTTTTT. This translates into CASTPQSGELFF.

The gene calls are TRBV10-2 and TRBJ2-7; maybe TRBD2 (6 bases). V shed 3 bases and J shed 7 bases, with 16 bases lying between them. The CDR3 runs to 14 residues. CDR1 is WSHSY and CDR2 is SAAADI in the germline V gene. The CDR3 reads CASSDRETRREQYF. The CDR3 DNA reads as TGCGCCAGCAGTGATAGGGAGACTAGGAGGGAGCAGTACTTC.

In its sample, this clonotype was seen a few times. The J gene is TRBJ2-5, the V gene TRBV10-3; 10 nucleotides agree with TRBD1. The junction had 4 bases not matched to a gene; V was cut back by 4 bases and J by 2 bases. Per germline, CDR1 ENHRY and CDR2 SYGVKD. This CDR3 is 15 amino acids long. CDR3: CAISVDRGGQETQYF. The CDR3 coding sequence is TGTGCCATCAGTGTGGACAGGGGGGGACAAGAGACCCAGTACTTC.

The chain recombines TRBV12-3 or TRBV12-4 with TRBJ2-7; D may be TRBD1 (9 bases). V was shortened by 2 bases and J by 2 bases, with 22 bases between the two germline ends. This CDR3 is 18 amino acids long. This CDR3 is CASSLTDRGAGVTYEQYF. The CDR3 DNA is TGTGCCAGCAGTTTAACGGACAGGGGAGCGGGGGTCACCTACGAGCAGTACTTC.

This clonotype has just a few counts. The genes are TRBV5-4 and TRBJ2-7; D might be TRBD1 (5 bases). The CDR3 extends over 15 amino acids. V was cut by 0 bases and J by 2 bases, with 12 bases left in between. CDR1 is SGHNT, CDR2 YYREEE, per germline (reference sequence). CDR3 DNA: TGTGCCAGCAGCTTGGGTCGCGACAGTACCTACGAGCAGTACTTC. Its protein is CASSLGRDSTYEQYF.

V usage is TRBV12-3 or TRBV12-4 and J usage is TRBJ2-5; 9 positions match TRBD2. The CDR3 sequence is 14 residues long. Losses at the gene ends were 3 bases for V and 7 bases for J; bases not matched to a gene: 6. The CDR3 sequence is CASSLREGHGTQYF. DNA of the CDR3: TGTGCCAGCAGTTTGCGGGAGGGCCATGGGACCCAGTACTTC.

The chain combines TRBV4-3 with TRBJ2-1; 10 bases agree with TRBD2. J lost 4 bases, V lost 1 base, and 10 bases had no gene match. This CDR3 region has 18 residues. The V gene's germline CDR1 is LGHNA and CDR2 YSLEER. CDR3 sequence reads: CASSQGFRTSGLYNEQFF. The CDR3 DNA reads TGCGCCAGCAGCCAAGGATTCAGGACTAGCGGATTATACAATGAGCAGTTCTTC.

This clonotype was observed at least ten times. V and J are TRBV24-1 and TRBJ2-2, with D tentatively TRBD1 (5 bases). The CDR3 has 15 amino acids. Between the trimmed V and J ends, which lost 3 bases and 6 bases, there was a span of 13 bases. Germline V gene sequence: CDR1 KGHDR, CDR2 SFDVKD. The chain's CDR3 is CATSDPGLDPGELFF. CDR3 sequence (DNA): TGTGCCACCAGTGATCCAGGGCTTGATCCCGGGGAGCTGTTTTTT.

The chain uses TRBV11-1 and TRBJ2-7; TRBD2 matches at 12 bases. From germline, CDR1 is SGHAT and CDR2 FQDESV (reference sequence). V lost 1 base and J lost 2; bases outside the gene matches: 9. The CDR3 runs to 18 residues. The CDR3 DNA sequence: TGTGCCAGCAGCTTAGAGGGTCTAGCGGGAGGGCCGACCTACGAGCAGTACTTC. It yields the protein CASSLEGLAGGPTYEQYF.

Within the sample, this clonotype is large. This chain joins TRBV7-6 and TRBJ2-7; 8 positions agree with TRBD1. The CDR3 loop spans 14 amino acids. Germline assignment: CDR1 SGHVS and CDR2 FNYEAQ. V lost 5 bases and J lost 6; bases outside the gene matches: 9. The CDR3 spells CASSPQATGAEQYF. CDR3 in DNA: TGTGCCAGCAGCCCCCAGGCGACAGGGGCCGAGCAGTACTTC.

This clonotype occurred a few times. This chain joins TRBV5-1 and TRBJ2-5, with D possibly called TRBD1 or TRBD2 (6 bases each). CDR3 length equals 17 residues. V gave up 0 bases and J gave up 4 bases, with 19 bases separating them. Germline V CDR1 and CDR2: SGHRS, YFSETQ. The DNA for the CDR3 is TGCGCCAGCAGCTTGGAGGGGGGCTTTTACGAGGGAGAGACCCAGTACTTC. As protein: CASSLEGGFYEGETQYF.

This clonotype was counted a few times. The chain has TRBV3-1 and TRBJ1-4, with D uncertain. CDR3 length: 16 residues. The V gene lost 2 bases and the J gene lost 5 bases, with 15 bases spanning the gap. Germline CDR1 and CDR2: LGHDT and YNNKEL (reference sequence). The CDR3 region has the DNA TGTGCCAGCAGCCAACTCGGTGCAGCCTCAAATGAAAAACTGTTTTTT. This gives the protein CASSQLGAASNEKLFF.

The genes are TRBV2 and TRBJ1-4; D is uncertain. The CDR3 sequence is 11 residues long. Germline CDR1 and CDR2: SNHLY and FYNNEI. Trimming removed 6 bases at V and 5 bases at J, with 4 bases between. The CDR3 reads CASRLNEKLFF. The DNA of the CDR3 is TGTGCCAGCAGGTTAAATGAAAAACTGTTTTTT.

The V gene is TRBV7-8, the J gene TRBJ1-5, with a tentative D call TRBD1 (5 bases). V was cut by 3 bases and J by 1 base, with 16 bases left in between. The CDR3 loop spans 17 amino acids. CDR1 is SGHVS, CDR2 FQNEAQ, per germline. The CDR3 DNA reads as TGTGCCAGCAGCTTGGGGGTCCTGGTTGGGAGCAATCAGCCCCAGCATTTT. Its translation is CASSLGVLVGSNQPQHF. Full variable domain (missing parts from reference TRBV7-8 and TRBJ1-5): GAGVSQSPRYKVAKRGQDVALRCDPISGHVSLFWYQQALGQGPEFLTYFQNEAQLDKSGLPSDRFFAERPEGSVSTLKIQRTQQEDSAVYLCASSLGVLVGSNQPQHFGDGTRLSIL.

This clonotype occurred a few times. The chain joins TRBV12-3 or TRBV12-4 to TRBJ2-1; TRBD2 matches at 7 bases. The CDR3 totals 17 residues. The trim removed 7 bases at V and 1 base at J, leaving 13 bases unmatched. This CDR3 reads CASTPGGSRASYNEQFF. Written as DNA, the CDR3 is TGTGCCAGCACCCCCGGCGGGAGCAGGGCATCCTACAATGAGCAGTTCTTC.

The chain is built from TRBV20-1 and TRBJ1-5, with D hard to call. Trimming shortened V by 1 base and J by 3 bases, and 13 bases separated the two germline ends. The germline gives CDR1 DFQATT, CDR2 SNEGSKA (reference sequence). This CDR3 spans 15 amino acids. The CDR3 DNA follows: TGCAGTGCTAGAGGGGAAGTCGATTCCAATCAGCCCCAGCATTTT. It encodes CSARGEVDSNQPQHF.

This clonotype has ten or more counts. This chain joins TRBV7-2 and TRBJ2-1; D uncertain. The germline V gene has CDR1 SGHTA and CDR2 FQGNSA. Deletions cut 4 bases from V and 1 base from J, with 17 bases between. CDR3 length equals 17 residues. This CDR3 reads CASSSVYKSRSYNEQFF. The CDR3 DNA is TGTGCCAGCAGCTCCGTTTATAAGTCACGATCCTACAATGAGCAGTTCTTC.

CDR3 region: CSVDEVKETQYF. CDR3 DNA sequence: TGCAGCGTGGACGAAGTAAAAGAGACCCAGTACTTC. This sequence joins TRBV29-1 and TRBJ2-5; D unclear. V lost 6 bases and J lost 3, with 11 bases in between. This CDR3 spans 12 amino acids. Germline V lookup: CDR1 SQVTM, CDR2 ANQGSEA.